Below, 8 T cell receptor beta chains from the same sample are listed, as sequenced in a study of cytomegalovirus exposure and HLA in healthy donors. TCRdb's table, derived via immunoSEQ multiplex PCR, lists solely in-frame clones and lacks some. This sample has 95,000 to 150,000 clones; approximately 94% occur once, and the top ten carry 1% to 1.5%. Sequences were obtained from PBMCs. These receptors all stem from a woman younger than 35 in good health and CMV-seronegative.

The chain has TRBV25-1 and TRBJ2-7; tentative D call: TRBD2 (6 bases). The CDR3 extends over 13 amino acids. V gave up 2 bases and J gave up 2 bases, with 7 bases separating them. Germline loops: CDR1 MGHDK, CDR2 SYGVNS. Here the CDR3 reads CASSEAGTYEQYF. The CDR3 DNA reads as TGTGCCAGCAGTGAAGCGGGAACCTACGAGCAGTACTTC.

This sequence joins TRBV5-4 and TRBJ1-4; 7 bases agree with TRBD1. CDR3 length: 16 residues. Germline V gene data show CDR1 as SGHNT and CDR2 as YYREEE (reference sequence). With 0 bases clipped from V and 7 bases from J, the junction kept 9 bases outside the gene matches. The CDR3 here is CASSLGRDRGLEKLFF. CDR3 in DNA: TGTGCCAGCAGCTTGGGACGGGACAGAGGCCTTGAAAAACTGTTTTTT.

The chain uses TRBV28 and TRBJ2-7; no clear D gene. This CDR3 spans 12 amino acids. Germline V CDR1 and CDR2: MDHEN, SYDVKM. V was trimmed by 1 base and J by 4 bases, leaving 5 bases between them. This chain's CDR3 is CASSLSKYEQYF. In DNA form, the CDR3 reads TGTGCCAGCAGTTTATCAAAATACGAGCAGTACTTC.

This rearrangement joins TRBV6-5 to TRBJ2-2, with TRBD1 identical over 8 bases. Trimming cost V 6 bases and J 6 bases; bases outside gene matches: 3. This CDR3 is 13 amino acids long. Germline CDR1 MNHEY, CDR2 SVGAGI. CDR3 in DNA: TGTGCCAGCAGGAGGACAGGGTCCGGGGAGCTGTTTTTT. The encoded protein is CASRRTGSGELFF.

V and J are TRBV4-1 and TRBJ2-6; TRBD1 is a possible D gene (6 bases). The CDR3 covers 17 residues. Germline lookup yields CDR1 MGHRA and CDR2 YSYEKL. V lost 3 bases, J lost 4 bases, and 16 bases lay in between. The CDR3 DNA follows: TGCGCCAGCAGCCAGCTGAACAGGGTTGGCGGGGCCAACGTCCTGACTTTC. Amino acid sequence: CASSQLNRVGGANVLTF.

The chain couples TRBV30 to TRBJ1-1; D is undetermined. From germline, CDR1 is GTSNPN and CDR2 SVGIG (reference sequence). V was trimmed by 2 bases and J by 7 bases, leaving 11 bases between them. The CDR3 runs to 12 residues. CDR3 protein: CAWSRRNLEAFF. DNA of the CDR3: TGTGCCTGGAGTCGTAGAAACCTTGAAGCTTTCTTT.

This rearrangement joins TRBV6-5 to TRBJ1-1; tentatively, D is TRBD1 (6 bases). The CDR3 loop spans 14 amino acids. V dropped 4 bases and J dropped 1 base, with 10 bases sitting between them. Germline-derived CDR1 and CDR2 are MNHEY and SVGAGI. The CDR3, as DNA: TGTGCCAGCAGTTTTCAGGACAGGAACACTGAAGCTTTCTTT. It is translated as CASSFQDRNTEAFF.

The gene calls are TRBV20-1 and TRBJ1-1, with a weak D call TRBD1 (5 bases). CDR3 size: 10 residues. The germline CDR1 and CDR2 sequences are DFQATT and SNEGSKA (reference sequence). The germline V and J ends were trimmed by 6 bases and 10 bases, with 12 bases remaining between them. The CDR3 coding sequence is TGCAGTGCCTGGGGAAGGGGAGCTTTCTTT. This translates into CSAWGRGAFF.